These T cell receptor beta chains were read from a single sample in a study of shared clonotypes between healthy human individuals. Produced via immunoSEQ multiplex PCR; TCRdb's table is partial and in-frame only. The sample includes some 2.4 million clones, roughly 93% of them seen just once. The sample consisted of naive CD4+ T cells from PBMCs. All receptors come from a man between 18 and 29 years old in good health. Some clones in this sample may be carry-over from other donors' samples. Both conserved end residues are part of each CDR3. D genes are given only for firm matches. The size entry is marked missing in some rows and otherwise reads once, few, many or a size class.

NA	TRBJ1-5	NA	TRBV5-6	CASSLGGNSNQPQHF	TGTGCCAGCAGCTTGGGAGGGAACAGCAATCAGCCCCAGCATTTT
NA	TRBJ1-1	NA	TRBV29-1	CSVAGPSNTEAFF	TGCAGCGTTGCGGGACCCTCAAACACTGAAGCTTTCTTT
NA	TRBJ2-7	TRBD2	TRBV11-2	CASSRIGLAGGRYEQYF	TGTGCCAGCAGCCGAATCGGACTAGCGGGAGGGAGGTACGAGCAGTACTTC
NA	TRBJ2-7	TRBD2	TRBV27	CASRASGRYEQYF	TGTGCCAGCAGGGCTAGCGGGAGGTACGAGCAGTACTTC
once	TRBJ2-3	TRBD1	TRBV5-1	CASSVDREMGTDTQYF	TGCGCCAGCAGCGTTGACAGGGAGATGGGCACAGATACGCAGTATTTT
NA	TRBJ2-1	NA	TRBV29-1	CSVETRSSYNEQFF	TGCAGCGTTGAGACCAGGAGCTCCTACAATGAGCAGTTCTTC
NA	TRBJ2-1	TRBD2	TRBV9	CASSGRLASYNEQFF	TGTGCCAGCAGCGGACGACTAGCATCCTACAATGAGCAGTTCTTC
NA	TRBJ2-1	NA	TRBV4-3	CASSQSGGRVSRASYNEQFF	TGCGCCAGCAGCCAATCCGGCGGCAGGGTTAGCCGGGCCTCCTACAATGAGCAGTTCTTC
NA	TRBJ1-5	TRBD1	TRBV30	CAWKGRVRGDQPQHF	TGTGCCTGGAAGGGTCGGGTCAGGGGGGATCAGCCCCAGCATTTT
NA	TRBJ1-4	TRBD1	TRBV28	CASSSLRGQGVGKLFF	TGTGCCAGCAGTTCCCTGAGAGGACAGGGAGTAGGAAAACTGTTTTTT
NA	TRBJ1-2	TRBD1	TRBV7-6	CASSGTRDRGYGYTF	TGTGCCAGCAGCGGGACGAGGGACAGGGGCTATGGCTACACCTTC
NA	TRBJ1-2	NA	TRBV25-1	CASSARETGYTF	TGTGCCAGCAGTGCCCGGGAGACGGGCTACACCTTC
NA	TRBJ2-3	NA	TRBV11-1	CASSQGRSSTDTQYF	TGTGCCAGCAGCCAGGGGCGGTCCAGCACAGATACGCAGTATTTT
NA	TRBJ2-4	TRBD2	TRBV30	CAWSDGLTSGNIQYF	TGTGCCTGGAGTGACGGACTGACTAGCGGAAACATTCAGTACTTC
NA	TRBJ1-2	TRBD1	TRBV18	CASSPNTGTGVYGYTF	TGTGCCAGCTCACCTAATACCGGGACAGGGGTTTATGGCTACACCTTC
few	TRBJ2-7	NA	TRBV15	CATSRDRVAVSYEQYF	TGTGCCACCAGCAGAGATCGGGTAGCGGTCTCCTACGAGCAGTACTTC